This TCR beta chain was sequenced for a study of T cells after yellow fever vaccination. Study in general: Fractions of low cell number were prepared using SMART-Seq v4 Ultra Low Input.

Trimming removed 4 bases from V and 5 bases from J; junction bases left unmatched: 3. The CDR3 has 14 amino acids. A 5'RACE template-switching step, the method used to make TCR cDNA, added a universal primer site and UMIs. TCRdb independently ran MiXCR on the 5' RACE reads; one entry per CDR3 protein. The sample holds 250,000 to 400,000 distinct CDR3 sequences; about 4% are singletons and the top ten take under 30%. This clonotype showed up many times. The chain couples TRBV12-3 or TRBV12-4 to TRBJ1-5; the match to TRBD1 covers 9 bases. The sequencing used PBMCs, collected 5 days after the yellow fever booster vaccination. The TCR sequence derives from a young man who received the YFV17D yellow fever vaccine. CDR3 protein: CASSSGTGHQPQHF. The CDR3, as DNA: TGTGCCAGCAGTTCCGGGACAGGGCATCAGCCCCAGCATTTT.